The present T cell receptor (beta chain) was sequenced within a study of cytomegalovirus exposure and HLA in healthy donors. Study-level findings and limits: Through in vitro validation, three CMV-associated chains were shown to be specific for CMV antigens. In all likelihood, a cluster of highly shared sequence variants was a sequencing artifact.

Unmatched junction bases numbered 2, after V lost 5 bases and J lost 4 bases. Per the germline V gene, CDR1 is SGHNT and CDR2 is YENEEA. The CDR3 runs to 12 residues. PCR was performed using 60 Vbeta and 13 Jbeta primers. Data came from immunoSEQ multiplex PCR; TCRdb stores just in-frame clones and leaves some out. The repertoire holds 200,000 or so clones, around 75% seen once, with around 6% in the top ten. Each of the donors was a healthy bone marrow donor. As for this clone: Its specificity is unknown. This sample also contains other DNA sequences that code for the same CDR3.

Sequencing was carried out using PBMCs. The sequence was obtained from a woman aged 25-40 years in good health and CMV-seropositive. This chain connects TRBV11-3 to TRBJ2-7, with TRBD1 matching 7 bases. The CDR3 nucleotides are TGTGCCAGCAGCCCAGGGGGTTACGAGCAGTACTTC. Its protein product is CASSPGGYEQYF. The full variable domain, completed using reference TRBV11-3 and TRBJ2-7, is EAGVVQSPRYKIIEKKQPVAFWCNPISGHNTLYWYLQNLGQGPELLIRYENEEAVDDSQLPKDRFSAERLKGVDSTLKIQPAELGDSAVYLCASSPGGYEQYFGPGTRLTVT.